These T cell receptor beta chains were read from a single sample in a study of blood T cell repertoires in COVID-19. Profiling relied on immunoSEQ multiplex PCR, and the TCRdb table lists in-frame clones only, not all of them. This table has roughly 180,000 clones, approximately 80% appearing once. Sequenced input: PBMCs or T cells enriched from blood (not recorded which). The receptors come from a woman aged 55-69 years who had recovered from COVID-19. Both conserved end residues are part of each CDR3. The D gene is left open where the match is weak. Not all rows give a size; the values are once, few, many and, for expanded clones, a class.

. TRBJ2-2 TRBV7-3 TRBD2 TGTGCCAGCAGCTCCACCCGAGTAGCGGGGGCGAACACCGGGGAGCTGTTTTTT CASSSTRVAGANTGELFF
. TRBJ2-2 TRBV11-3 . TGTGCCAGCAGCTTAGACACCCACTCGGCCGGGGAGCTGTTTTTT CASSLDTHSAGELFF
. TRBJ1-5 TRBV5-8 . TGTGCCAGCAGCCTTTTCAGGAATCAGCCCCAGCATTTT CASSLFRNQPQHF
. TRBJ1-5 TRBV15 . TGTGCCACCAGCAGGGACCCGGGGGGGAATCGGCCCCAGCATTTT CATSRDPGGNRPQHF
. TRBJ1-5 TRBV7-2 . TGTGCCAGCAGCTTAATACAGGCGCAGCCCCAGCATTTT CASSLIQAQPQHF
. TRBJ1-6 TRBV4-1 . TGCGCCAGCAGCCAGGACCCGCTTACCATCAGGCGGGTGGGTAATTCACCCCTCCACTTT CASSQDPLTIRRVGNSPLHF
few TRBJ1-4 TRBV19 TRBD1 TGTGCCAGTAGTTTTGGGACAGGGCGTGAAAAACTGTTTTTT CASSFGTGREKLFF
. TRBJ1-2 TRBV19 . TGTGCCAGTAGTCATCCGGCGAACAACGAGGGAAACTATGGCTACACCTTC CASSHPANNEGNYGYTF
. TRBJ2-7 TRBV2 TRBD1 TGTGCCAGCAGCGACAGGGAGTTTTCCTACGAGCAGTACTTC CASSDREFSYEQYF
. TRBJ2-5 TRBV30 . TGTGCCTGGAGTGTAGGGGAAGACACGGAGACCCAGTACTTC CAWSVGEDTETQYF
. TRBJ2-1 TRBV9 TRBD2 TGTGCCAGCAGCGCCCACCTCGCGGGGGGGCGCAATGAGCAGTTCTTC CASSAHLAGGRNEQFF
. TRBJ1-2 TRBV4-1 . TGCGCCAGCAGCCAAGAAATTCGAGTACCCTATGGCTACACCTTC CASSQEIRVPYGYTF